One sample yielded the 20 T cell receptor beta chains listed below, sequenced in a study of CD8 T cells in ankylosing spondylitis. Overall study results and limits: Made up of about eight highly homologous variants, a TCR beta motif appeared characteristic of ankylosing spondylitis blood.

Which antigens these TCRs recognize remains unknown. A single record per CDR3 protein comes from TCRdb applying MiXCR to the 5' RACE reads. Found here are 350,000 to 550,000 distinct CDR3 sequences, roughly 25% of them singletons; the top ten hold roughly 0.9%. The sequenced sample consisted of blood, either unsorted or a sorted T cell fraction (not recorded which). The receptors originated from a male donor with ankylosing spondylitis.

The CDR3 DNA reads TGCGCCAGCAGGCCAGACCCTAGCGGGGAAGAGACCCAGTACTTC. It is translated as CASRPDPSGEETQYF. This sequence joins TRBV5-1 and TRBJ2-5; 9 nucleotides agree with TRBD2. Losses at the gene ends were 5 bases for V and 3 bases for J; bases not matched to a gene: 8. The V gene's germline CDR1 is SGHRS and CDR2 YFSETQ. There are 15 residues in the CDR3. Full variable domain (missing parts from reference TRBV5-1 and TRBJ2-5): KAGVTQTPRYLIKTRGQQVTLSCSPISGHRSVSWYQQTPGQGLQFLFEYFSETQRNKGNFPGRFSGRQFSNSRSEMNVSTLELGDSALYLCASRPDPSGEETQYFGPGTRLLVL.

The CDR3 is CASTSRRLLNEQFF. The CDR3 nucleotides are TGTGCCAGCACCTCGAGACGACTCCTGAATGAGCAGTTCTTC. The chain joins TRBV2 to TRBJ2-1; unclear D gene. CDR1 is SNHLY and CDR2 is FYNNEI in the germline V gene. Trimming took off 7 bases at V and 7 bases at J, with 17 bases between the two ends. This CDR3 is 14 amino acids long.

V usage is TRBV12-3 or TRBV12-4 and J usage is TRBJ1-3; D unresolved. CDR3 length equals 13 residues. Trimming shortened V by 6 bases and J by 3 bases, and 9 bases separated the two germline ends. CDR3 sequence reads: CASRQDVGNTIYF. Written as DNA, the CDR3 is TGTGCCAGCAGGCAGGACGTTGGAAACACCATATATTTT.

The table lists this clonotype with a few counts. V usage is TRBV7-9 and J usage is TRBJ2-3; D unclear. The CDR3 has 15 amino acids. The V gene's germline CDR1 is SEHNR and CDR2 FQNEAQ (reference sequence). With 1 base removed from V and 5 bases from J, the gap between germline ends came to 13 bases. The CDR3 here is CASSLVAGFGDTQYF. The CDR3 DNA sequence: TGTGCCAGCAGCTTAGTGGCCGGGTTTGGAGATACGCAGTATTTT.

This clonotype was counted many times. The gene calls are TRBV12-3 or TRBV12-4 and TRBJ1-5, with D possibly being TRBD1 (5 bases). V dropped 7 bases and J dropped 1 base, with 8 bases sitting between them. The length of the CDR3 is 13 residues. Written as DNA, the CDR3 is TGTGCCAGCAATCGGGACAGCAATCAGCCCCAGCATTTT. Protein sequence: CASNRDSNQPQHF.

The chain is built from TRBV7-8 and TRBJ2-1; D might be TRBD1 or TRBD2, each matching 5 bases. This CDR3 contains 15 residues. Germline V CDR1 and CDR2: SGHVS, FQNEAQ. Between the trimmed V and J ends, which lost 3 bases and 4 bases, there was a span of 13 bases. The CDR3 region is CASSFFGTQYNEQFF. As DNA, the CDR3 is TGTGCCAGCAGCTTCTTCGGGACCCAATACAATGAGCAGTTCTTC.

CDR3 DNA sequence: TGTGCCAGCAGCTTAATGGGAAACACCATATATTTT. Translated, it gives CASSLMGNTIYF. The genes are TRBV7-9 and TRBJ1-3; D not certain. Trimming took 2 bases from V and 4 from J, leaving 3 bases between them. Germline lookup yields CDR1 SEHNR and CDR2 FQNEAQ (reference sequence). This CDR3 is built from 12 residues.

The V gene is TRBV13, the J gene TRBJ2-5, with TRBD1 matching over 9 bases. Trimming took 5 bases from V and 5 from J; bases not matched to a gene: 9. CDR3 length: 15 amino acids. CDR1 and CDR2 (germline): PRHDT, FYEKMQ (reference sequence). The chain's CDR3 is CASSRMTGGAETQYF. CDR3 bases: TGTGCCAGCAGCCGCATGACAGGGGGAGCGGAGACCCAGTACTTC. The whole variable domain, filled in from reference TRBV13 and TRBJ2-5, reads AAGVIQSPRHLIKEKRETATLKCYPIPRHDTVYWYQQGPGQDPQFLISFYEKMQSDKGSIPDRFSAQQFSDYHSELNMSSLELGDSALYFCASSRMTGGAETQYFGPGTRLLVL.

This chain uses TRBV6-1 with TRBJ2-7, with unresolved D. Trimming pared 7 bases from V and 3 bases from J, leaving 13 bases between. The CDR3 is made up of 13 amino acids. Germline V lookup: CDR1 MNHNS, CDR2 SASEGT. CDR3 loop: CASNRGGDYEQYF. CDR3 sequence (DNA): TGTGCCAGCAACCGCGGCGGTGACTACGAGCAGTACTTC.

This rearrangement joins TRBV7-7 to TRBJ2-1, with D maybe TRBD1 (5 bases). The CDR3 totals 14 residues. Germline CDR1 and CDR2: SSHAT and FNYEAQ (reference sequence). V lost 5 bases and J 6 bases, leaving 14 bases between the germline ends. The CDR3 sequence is CASSPVGQGNEQFF. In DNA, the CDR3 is TGTGCCAGCAGCCCTGTCGGGCAGGGCAATGAGCAGTTCTTC.

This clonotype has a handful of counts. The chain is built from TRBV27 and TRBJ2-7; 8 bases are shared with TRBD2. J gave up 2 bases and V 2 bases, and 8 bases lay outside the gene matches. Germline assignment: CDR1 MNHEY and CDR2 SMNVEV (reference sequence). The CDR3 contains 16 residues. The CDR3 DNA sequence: TGTGCCAGCAGTTTAATTCTAGCGGGTTACCCCTACGAGCAGTACTTC. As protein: CASSLILAGYPYEQYF.

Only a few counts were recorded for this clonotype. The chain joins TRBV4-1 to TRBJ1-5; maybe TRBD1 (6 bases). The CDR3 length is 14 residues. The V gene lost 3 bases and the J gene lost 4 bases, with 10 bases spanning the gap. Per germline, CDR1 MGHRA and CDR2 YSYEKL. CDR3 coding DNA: TGCGCCAGCAGCCACAACACAGGGAATCAGCCCCAGCATTTT. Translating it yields CASSHNTGNQPQHF.

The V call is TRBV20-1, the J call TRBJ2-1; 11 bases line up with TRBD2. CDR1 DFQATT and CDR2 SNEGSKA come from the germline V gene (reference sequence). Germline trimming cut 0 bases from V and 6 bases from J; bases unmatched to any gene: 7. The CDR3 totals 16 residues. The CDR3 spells CSARDPLAGGGNEQFF. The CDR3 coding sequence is TGCAGTGCTAGAGATCCCCTAGCGGGAGGTGGCAATGAGCAGTTCTTC.

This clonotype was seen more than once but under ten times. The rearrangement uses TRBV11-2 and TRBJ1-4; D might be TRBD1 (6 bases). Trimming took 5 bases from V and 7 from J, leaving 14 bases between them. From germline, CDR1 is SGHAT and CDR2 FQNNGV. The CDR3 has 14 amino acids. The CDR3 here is CASSPGTTPEKLFF. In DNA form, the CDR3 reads TGTGCCAGCAGCCCCGGGACAACCCCTGAAAAACTGTTTTTT.

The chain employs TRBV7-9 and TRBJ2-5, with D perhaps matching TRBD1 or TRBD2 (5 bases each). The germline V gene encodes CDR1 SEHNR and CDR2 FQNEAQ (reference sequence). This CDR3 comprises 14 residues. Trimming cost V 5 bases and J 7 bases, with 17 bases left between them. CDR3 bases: TGTGCCAGCAGCCTTACCGGGGCCCTGGGGACCCAGTACTTC. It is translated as CASSLTGALGTQYF.

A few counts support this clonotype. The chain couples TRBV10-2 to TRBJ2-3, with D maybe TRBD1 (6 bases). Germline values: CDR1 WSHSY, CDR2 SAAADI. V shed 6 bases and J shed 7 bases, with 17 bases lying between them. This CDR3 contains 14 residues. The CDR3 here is CASRGAGVSHTQYF. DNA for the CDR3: TGCGCCAGCAGGGGGGCAGGGGTCTCCCATACGCAGTATTTT.

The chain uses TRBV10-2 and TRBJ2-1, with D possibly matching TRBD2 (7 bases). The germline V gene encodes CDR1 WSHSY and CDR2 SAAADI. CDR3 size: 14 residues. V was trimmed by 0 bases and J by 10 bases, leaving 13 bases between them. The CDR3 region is CASSESGGAREQFF. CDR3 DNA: TGCGCCAGCAGTGAGTCTGGGGGGGCGCGGGAGCAGTTCTTC.

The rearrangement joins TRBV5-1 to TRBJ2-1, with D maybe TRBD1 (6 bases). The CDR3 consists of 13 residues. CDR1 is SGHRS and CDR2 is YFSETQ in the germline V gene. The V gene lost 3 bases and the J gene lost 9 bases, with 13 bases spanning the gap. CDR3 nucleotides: TGCGCCAGCAGCTCGCCCACAGGGACTGAGCAGTTCTTC. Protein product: CASSSPTGTEQFF.

The CDR3 region is CASSHLGTQYF. The CDR3 DNA reads TGCGCCAGCAGCCATTTAGGGACCCAGTACTTC. The chain links TRBV4-1 to TRBJ2-5; D is undetermined. The CDR3 has 11 amino acids. V was pared by 3 bases and J by 7 bases, with 6 bases between. Germline V lookup: CDR1 MGHRA, CDR2 YSYEKL.

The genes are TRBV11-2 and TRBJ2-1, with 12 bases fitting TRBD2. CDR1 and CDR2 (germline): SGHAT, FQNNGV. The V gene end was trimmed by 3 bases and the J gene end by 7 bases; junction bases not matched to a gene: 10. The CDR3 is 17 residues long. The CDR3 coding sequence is TGTGCCAGCAGCTTTTGGACTAGCGGGAATATGGCGAATGAGCAGTTCTTC. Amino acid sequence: CASSFWTSGNMANEQFF.